The 18 T cell receptor beta chains presented below share a single source sample, sequenced in a study of shared clonotypes between healthy human individuals. Profiling relied on immunoSEQ multiplex PCR, and the TCRdb table lists in-frame clones only, not all of them. The sample consists of 1,400,000 or so clones, approximately 98.5% of them appearing once. The sequencing sample was made of naive CD4+ T cells sorted from blood. Indicated subset: CD45RA+ positively selected. The source of these receptors is a man in his thirties or forties in good health.

The chain is built from TRBV28 and TRBJ1-1, with D perhaps TRBD1 (5 bases). V was trimmed by 8 bases and J by 3 bases, leaving 16 bases between them. The CDR3 runs to 14 residues. In germline, CDR1 is MDHEN, CDR2 SYDVKM. The DNA of the CDR3 is TGTGCCAGCGGGGCCCCAGGGATACACACTGAAGCTTTCTTT. Encoded protein: CASGAPGIHTEAFF.

The chain joins TRBV15 to TRBJ2-7; D gene unclear. Germline CDR1 LNHNV, CDR2 YYDKDF (reference sequence). V lost 0 bases and J 5 bases, leaving 14 bases between the germline ends. This CDR3 comprises 15 residues. CDR3 residues: CATSREAGGFNEQYF. CDR3 DNA: TGTGCCACCAGCAGAGAAGCCGGCGGATTCAACGAGCAGTACTTC. The complete variable domain, with remaining parts taken from reference TRBV15 and TRBJ2-7, reads DAMVIQNPRYQVTQFGKPVTLSCSQTLNHNVMYWYQQKSSQAPKLLFHYYDKDFNNEADTPDNFQSRRPNTSFCFLDIRSPGLGDTAMYLCATSREAGGFNEQYFGPGTRLTVT.

V is TRBV19 and J is TRBJ2-2; 10 nucleotides agree with TRBD1. The CDR3 has 16 residues. Trimming took 4 bases from V and 0 from J; bases not matched to a gene: 2. CDR1 and CDR2 (germline): LNHDA, SQIVND (reference sequence). As DNA, the CDR3 is TGTGCCAGTAGTACGGGGACAGGGGCGAACACCGGGGAGCTGTTTTTT. This translates into CASSTGTGANTGELFF.

The chain has TRBV29-1 and TRBJ2-1; TRBD2 matches at 12 bases. Germline lookup yields CDR1 SQVTM and CDR2 ANQGSEA. J lost 4 bases, V lost 7 bases, and 2 bases had no gene match. The CDR3 contains 13 residues. The CDR3 protein is CSAGLAGYNEQFF. In DNA form, the CDR3 reads TGCAGCGCTGGACTAGCGGGGTACAATGAGCAGTTCTTC.

This clone was picked up one time. Other DNA sequences in this specimen translate into the identical CDR3. The gene calls are TRBV6-5 and TRBJ2-7; D unclear. Germline loops: CDR1 MNHEY, CDR2 SVGAGI. V lost 2 bases and J 0 bases, leaving 5 bases between the germline ends. CDR3 length equals 13 residues. The CDR3 spells CASSYGFSYEQYF. Written as DNA, the CDR3 is TGTGCCAGCAGTTACGGCTTCTCCTACGAGCAGTACTTC.

This clone has only one observation. The chain joins TRBV19 to TRBJ1-2; possible D gene TRBD1, 6 bases. Looked up from germline, CDR1 is LNHDA and CDR2 is SQIVND (reference sequence). The ends were cut back, 7 bases at V and 0 bases at J, with 21 bases in the middle. The CDR3 is 17 residues long. The CDR3 sequence: CASKSRGEITSNYGYTF. CDR3 sequence (DNA): TGTGCCAGTAAATCCAGGGGCGAAATAACTTCTAACTATGGCTACACCTTC.

The rearrangement uses TRBV10-3 and TRBJ2-7; a weak D match, TRBD1 (6 bases). V dropped 10 bases and J dropped 7 bases, with 26 bases sitting between them. CDR3 length: 15 residues. The germline gives CDR1 ENHRY, CDR2 SYGVKD. The CDR3 DNA reads as TGTGCCACCAGAAAACAGGGACCATCCTCAGGAGAGCAGTACTTC. Translating it yields CATRKQGPSSGEQYF.

The chain uses TRBV7-3 and TRBJ2-1, with D possibly called TRBD1 or TRBD2 (5 bases each). Trimming shortened V by 1 base and J by 4 bases, and 17 bases separated the two germline ends. This CDR3 comprises 17 residues. Germline CDR1 reads SGHTA; CDR2 reads FQGTGA. CDR3 DNA sequence: TGTGCCAGCAGCTTAAGGGAACATCAGGGAGTTTACAATGAGCAGTTCTTC. It codes for CASSLREHQGVYNEQFF.

The chain couples TRBV7-9 to TRBJ1-1; D call uncertain. The CDR3 runs 16 residues. Germline V gives CDR1 SEHNR, CDR2 FQNEAQ (reference sequence). The ends were cut back, 4 bases at V and 0 bases at J, with 15 bases in the middle. Here the CDR3 reads CASSSPGRMMNTEAFF. In DNA, the CDR3 is TGTGCCAGCAGCTCCCCTGGACGGATGATGAACACTGAAGCTTTCTTT.

The sample holds one count of this clone. V gene TRBV7-8 combines with J gene TRBJ2-1, with D perhaps TRBD1 (5 bases). Per germline, CDR1 SGHVS and CDR2 FQNEAQ. Trimming pared 0 bases from V and 6 bases from J, leaving 6 bases between. The CDR3 runs to 13 residues. CDR3 amino acids: CASSLAQGNEQFF. CDR3 coding DNA: TGTGCCAGCAGCTTAGCTCAGGGCAATGAGCAGTTCTTC.

The rearrangement links TRBV27 to TRBJ2-7; the D gene is possibly TRBD2 (6 bases). This CDR3 has 15 residues. Germline V gene lookup returns CDR1 MNHEY and CDR2 SMNVEV (reference sequence). V was shortened by 5 bases and J by 2 bases, with 16 bases between the two germline ends. The CDR3 is CASSPMSGVPYEQYF. In DNA form, the CDR3 reads TGTGCCAGCAGTCCCATGTCGGGGGTCCCCTACGAGCAGTACTTC.

The gene calls are TRBV7-3 and TRBJ2-5; TRBD2 matches at 7 bases. The CDR3 loop spans 15 amino acids. V lost 1 base and J lost 2; bases outside the gene matches: 4. Germline CDR1 is SGHTA and CDR2 is FQGTGA. The CDR3 sequence is CASSLIGLDQETQYF. CDR3 bases: TGTGCCAGCAGCTTAATTGGACTAGATCAAGAGACCCAGTACTTC.

The chain carries TRBV10-3 and TRBJ2-7; D may correspond to TRBD1 or TRBD2 (7 bases each). The CDR3 is 16 residues long. Deletions cut 8 bases from V and 1 base from J, with 21 bases between. Germline V CDR1 and CDR2: ENHRY, SYGVKD. CDR3 protein: CAIRDHRGAGSYEQYF. The CDR3 nucleotides are TGTGCCATCCGAGACCACAGGGGAGCGGGATCCTACGAGCAGTACTTC.

V gene TRBV19 combines with J gene TRBJ2-1; D is undetermined. The germline V and J ends were trimmed by 5 bases and 7 bases, with 15 bases remaining between them. Germline V gene data show CDR1 as LNHDA and CDR2 as SQIVND (reference sequence). The CDR3 contains 14 residues. The CDR3: CASSVSRVGNEQFF. CDR3 nucleotide sequence: TGTGCCAGTAGTGTGAGTCGGGTAGGGAATGAGCAGTTCTTC.

To note about this clone: Other DNA sequences from this sample encode an identical CDR3 as well. V gene TRBV7-2 combines with J gene TRBJ2-7, with TRBD2 matching over 7 bases. After removal of 1 base from V and 4 bases from J, the junction contained 4 bases not matched to a gene. The CDR3 runs to 14 residues. Germline CDR1 is SGHTA and CDR2 is FQGNSA. The CDR3 is CASSLGGSAYEQYF. In nucleotides, the CDR3 is TGTGCCAGCAGCTTAGGCGGGAGCGCTTACGAGCAGTACTTC.

The chain combines TRBV19 with TRBJ2-2, with TRBD2 matching over 12 bases. CDR3 length equals 15 residues. Germline V gene data show CDR1 as LNHDA and CDR2 as SQIVND (reference sequence). J gave up 7 bases and V 5 bases, and 5 bases lay outside the gene matches. CDR3 amino acids: CASSQLAGGLGELFF. The CDR3 nucleotides are TGTGCCAGTAGTCAACTAGCGGGGGGCCTCGGGGAGCTGTTTTTT.

The table lists this clone with a count of one. The chain joins TRBV2 to TRBJ2-5; TRBD1 matches at 8 bases. This CDR3 region has 15 residues. The V segment lost 1 base and the J segment 0 bases; nucleotides outside the gene matches: 1. Germline V CDR1 and CDR2: SNHLY, FYNNEI. The CDR3 loop is CASSEDRGNQETQYF. As DNA, the CDR3 is TGTGCCAGCAGTGAAGACAGGGGGAACCAAGAGACCCAGTACTTC.

The chain employs TRBV4-2 and TRBJ2-2, with TRBD2 matching 8 bases. With 5 bases clipped from V and 5 bases from J, the junction kept 7 bases outside the gene matches. Germline V gene data show CDR1 as LGHNA and CDR2 as YNFKEQ. This CDR3 contains 15 residues. The CDR3 sequence is CASSLVGGRTGELFF. DNA of the CDR3: TGTGCCAGCAGCTTGGTTGGCGGGAGGACCGGGGAGCTGTTTTTT.